This T cell receptor beta chain stems from a study of breast tumors, draining lymph nodes, adjacent tissues (dated by TCRdb to about 2016). Looking at the study overall: Breast cancer patients provided tumor, adjacent nontumor tissue and axillary lymph nodes, and the study compared the TCR beta repertoires across these three sources. The study aimed to assess the relationships and possible T-cell exchange between tumor, surrounding tissue and draining lymph node repertoires in human breast cancer.

What the study reported, not specific to this receptor: The study presented the conclusion that tumor T cells originate in lymph nodes as consistent with a hypothesis, not as something directly demonstrated. Tumor and nontumor tissue repertoires were found to be significantly more similar in luminal-like than in basal-like breast cancer. Tumor T-cell repertoires showed less diversity than lymph node repertoires and more diversity than nontumor tissue repertoires, and tumor T-cell repertoires showed preferential V and J gene usage. The data were judged consistent with most tumor T cells deriving from the lymph node and then expanding within tumor tissue.

Lymph node samples came from the axillary draining lymph nodes of breast cancer patients. This clonotype was counted at least ten times. The specificity of this receptor is unknown. Per-nucleotide qualities are absent, and no much larger clonotype sits a single base away. For sequencing, an Illumina HiSeq 2000 was employed. Multiplex PCR amplification was used to build the TCR beta chain libraries. The amplified TCR beta chain products were analyzed by high-throughput sequencing. TCRdb handled the public reads itself, with Q25 trimming in fastp and clone calling in MiXCR, and kept productive beta chains. Merged by CDR3 protein, the rows form single entries marked with the most common genes and DNA. For this sample the table gives about 89,000 distinct CDR3 sequences, of which more than 25% were detected only once. Of the sample, more than 7% falls within the top ten clones. The source is a female donor with breast cancer. Some clones in this sample may be carry-over from other donors' samples. The sequenced sample consisted of axillary lymph node tissue.

Here the CDR3 is given as CASSLEAQGSEGYTF. The DNA sequence is given as TGTGCCAGCAGCTTAGAGGCCCAGGGGTCGGAAGGCTACACCTTC. This chain is built from TRBV7-9 and TRBJ1-2; the D segment could be TRBD1, given 6 matching bases. Reading the germline V gene (reference sequence) gives CDR1 SEHNR and CDR2 FQNEAQ. The junction shows trimming of 1 base on V and 8 bases on J, plus 17 bases between the germline ends. The CDR3 covers 15 residues, taking in both the cysteine and the phenylalanine. Of all the DNA, just the CDR3 is kept, 45 bases in frame from base 1.